What follows are 32 T cell receptor beta chains derived from one specimen sequenced in a study of control samples from healthy donors and cancer patients. This table comes from immunoSEQ multiplex PCR, and its TCRdb copy is limited to in-frame clones, with some not included. Of tens of thousands of clones in the sample, approximately 87% were seen once. The source material was blood. The origin of the receptors is a man in his forties or fifties in good health.

The rearrangement joins TRBV7-3 to TRBJ2-2, with 8 bases aligning to TRBD2. Germline-derived CDR1 and CDR2 are SGHTA and FQGTGA. Trimming took 5 bases from V and 6 from J; bases not matched to a gene: 11. This CDR3 contains 16 residues. The CDR3 nucleotides read TGTGCCAGCAGCCGCCGAGGGACTAGTAGTCCCGGGGAGCTGTTTTTT. Translating gives CASSRRGTSSPGELFF.

CDR3 in DNA: TGCGCCAGCAGCACCCCGGGACTAGCGGGAGTAGCTGAGCAGTACTTC. This encodes CASSTPGLAGVAEQYF. The chain links TRBV5-1 to TRBJ2-7; 14 bases are shared with TRBD2. The CDR3 loop spans 16 amino acids. J was trimmed by 7 bases and V by 4 bases; bases with no gene match: 10. Per germline, CDR1 SGHRS and CDR2 YFSETQ.

The CDR3 region is CASSTGFTGELFF. In DNA form, the CDR3 reads TGTGCCAGCAGCACAGGGTTCACCGGGGAGCTGTTTTTT. The chain is built from TRBV5-4 and TRBJ2-2, with D perhaps matching TRBD1 (6 bases). Germline CDR1 and CDR2: SGHNT and YYREEE (reference sequence). CDR3 length equals 13 residues. Trimming stripped 4 bases from V and 4 bases from J, with 8 bases between.

The rearrangement uses TRBV12-3 or TRBV12-4 and TRBJ2-3; TRBD2 matches at 8 bases. V shed 8 bases, J shed 3 bases, and the junction held 4 bases outside the gene matches. CDR3 length: 13 residues. The CDR3 region has the DNA TGTGCCAGCTCGGGGGGGCCAACAGATACGCAGTATTTT. This gives the protein CASSGGPTDTQYF.

The chain recombines TRBV7-6 with TRBJ2-7; D not certain. Germline CDR1 reads SGHVS; CDR2 reads FNYEAQ. V was cut by 2 bases and J by 1 base, with 9 bases left in between. This CDR3 is 14 amino acids long. CDR3 DNA: TGTGCCAGCAGCTTAATCCACGGTTCCTACGAGCAGTACTTC. Amino acids: CASSLIHGSYEQYF.

With regard to this clone: Other DNA sequences in the same sample also yield this CDR3. The chain carries TRBV28 and TRBJ1-2; D perhaps matches TRBD1 (5 bases). CDR1 is MDHEN and CDR2 is SYDVKM in the germline V gene. Trimming shortened V by 3 bases and J by 4 bases, and 24 bases separated the two germline ends. The CDR3 length is 18 residues. The CDR3 region is CASSFGLVIGDGLYGYTF. For the CDR3, the DNA is TGTGCCAGCAGTTTTGGCCTCGTTATCGGGGACGGTCTCTATGGCTACACCTTC.

The CDR3 loop is CASSYRGGANVLTF. DNA of the CDR3: TGTGCCAGCAGCTACAGGGGAGGGGCCAACGTCCTGACTTTC. The chain employs TRBV7-3 and TRBJ2-6, with 7 bases identical to TRBD1. The J segment lost 4 bases and the V segment lost 4 bases, leaving 1 base of the junction unmatched. This CDR3 region has 14 residues. Germline lookup yields CDR1 SGHTA and CDR2 FQGTGA.

The CDR3 here is CASNQRGGNEQYF. The DNA for the CDR3 is TGTGCCAGCAATCAGCGGGGGGGCAACGAGCAGTACTTC. The chain links TRBV7-2 to TRBJ2-7, with 10 bases fitting TRBD2. The ends lost 7 bases at V and 5 bases at J; junction bases unmatched: 5. CDR1 and CDR2 (germline): SGHTA, FQGNSA. The CDR3 covers 13 residues.

The chain carries TRBV2 and TRBJ2-4; TRBD1 agrees at 9 bases. J lost 2 bases, V lost 7 bases, and 6 bases had no gene match. Germline V CDR1 and CDR2: SNHLY, FYNNEI. The CDR3 is made up of 15 amino acids. The chain's CDR3 is CASIEQGATKNIQYF. CDR3 coding DNA: TGTGCCAGCATCGAACAGGGGGCGACCAAAAACATTCAGTACTTC.

This chain connects TRBV7-6 to TRBJ2-2; the match to TRBD1 covers 10 bases. This CDR3 is 17 amino acids long. Germline V gene data show CDR1 as SGHVS and CDR2 as FNYEAQ. V dropped 0 bases and J dropped 4; count of bases not matched to a gene: 5. The DNA of the CDR3 is TGTGCCAGCAGCTTAGCACCGGGACAGGGGAGCACCGGGGAGCTGTTTTTT. Its protein is CASSLAPGQGSTGELFF.

V and J are TRBV7-2 and TRBJ2-3; D is uncertain. Between the trimmed V and J ends, which lost 1 base and 0 bases, there was a span of 14 bases. Germline CDR1 is SGHTA and CDR2 is FQGNSA. The CDR3 runs to 17 residues. The CDR3 is CASSLEVWATSTDTQYF. CDR3 nucleotides: TGTGCCAGCAGCTTAGAAGTGTGGGCGACTAGCACAGATACGCAGTATTTT.

The V gene is TRBV3-1 (or the pseudogene TRBV3-2), the J gene TRBJ2-1, with D unclear. Trimming left V 3 bases short and J 0 bases short, with 12 bases between. The CDR3 runs to 16 residues. In germline, CDR1 is LGHDT, CDR2 YNNKEL (reference sequence). The CDR3 DNA is TGTGCCAGCAGCCACCTCCGGAGTAGCTCCTACAATGAGCAGTTCTTC. It yields the protein CASSHLRSSSYNEQFF.

The chain joins TRBV7-2 to TRBJ2-5; tentatively, D is TRBD1 (6 bases). CDR3 size: 15 residues. Germline V gives CDR1 SGHTA, CDR2 FQGNSA. With 1 base removed from V and 5 bases from J, the gap between germline ends came to 14 bases. The CDR3: CASSLEDRFLETQYF. The CDR3 DNA is TGTGCCAGCAGCTTAGAAGACAGGTTCTTGGAGACCCAGTACTTC.

The chain combines TRBV27 with TRBJ1-1, with D hard to call. Germline CDR1 reads MNHEY; CDR2 reads SMNVEV (reference sequence). The CDR3 contains 14 residues. Trimming took off 5 bases at V and 8 bases at J, with 18 bases between the two ends. The CDR3 DNA follows: TGTGCCAGCAGTGTCAAGGAGAATTTGTTCGAAGCTTTCTTT. This translates into CASSVKENLFEAFF.

In this sample, this clone turned up once. The chain is built from TRBV5-1 and TRBJ2-5; 7 positions match TRBD2. The CDR3 is made up of 16 amino acids. The V segment lost 4 bases and the J segment 1 base; nucleotides outside the gene matches: 10. Germline V gene data show CDR1 as SGHRS and CDR2 as YFSETQ. CDR3 nucleotide sequence: TGCGCCAGCAGCCAGCAAATCTCGGGGGGCCAAGAGACCCAGTACTTC. Translation: CASSQQISGGQETQYF.

This sequence joins TRBV28 and TRBJ2-3, with D perhaps TRBD1 (6 bases). With 8 bases removed from V and 2 bases from J, the gap between germline ends came to 17 bases. Germline CDR1 is MDHEN and CDR2 is SYDVKM. The CDR3 is made up of 15 amino acids. The CDR3 is CASWGHTINTDTQYF. The CDR3 DNA reads as TGTGCCAGCTGGGGACACACCATCAACACAGATACGCAGTATTTT.

The chain uses TRBV7-2 and TRBJ2-5; no reliable D call. The ends were cut back, 2 bases at V and 1 base at J, with 11 bases in the middle. CDR1 and CDR2 from the germline V gene are SGHTA and FQGNSA. CDR3 length equals 15 residues. This CDR3 reads CASSLIERLQETQYF. Written as DNA, the CDR3 is TGTGCCAGCAGCTTAATCGAGAGACTCCAAGAGACCCAGTACTTC.

The chain joins TRBV5-1 to TRBJ1-2; TRBD1 aligns across 7 bases. The CDR3 covers 14 residues. V was pared by 5 bases and J by 5 bases, with 9 bases of the junction left unmatched. Germline CDR1 is SGHRS and CDR2 is YFSETQ. This CDR3 is CASSTGTAVYGYTF. The DNA of the CDR3 is TGCGCCAGCAGTACCGGGACAGCGGTGTATGGCTACACCTTC.

The chain uses TRBV28 and TRBJ1-2; possible D gene TRBD1, 6 bases. The CDR3 extends over 16 amino acids. Germline CDR1 and CDR2: MDHEN and SYDVKM. The V end lost 3 bases, the J end lost 6 bases, and 20 bases lay between the germline ends. Here the CDR3 DNA reads TGTGCCAGCAGTTTGGGGGGGGGCTTGGTGGCAGATGGCTACACCTTC. Translating it yields CASSLGGGLVADGYTF.

V is TRBV19 and J is TRBJ1-5, with a tentative D call TRBD1 (5 bases). Germline lookup yields CDR1 LNHDA and CDR2 SQIVND (reference sequence). The CDR3 length is 17 residues. The germline V and J ends were trimmed by 3 bases and 0 bases, with 15 bases remaining between them. This CDR3 is CASSISGTSFSNQPQHF. CDR3 bases: TGTGCCAGTAGTATTTCGGGGACGTCTTTTAGCAATCAGCCCCAGCATTTT.

This rearrangement joins TRBV11-2 to TRBJ2-2; D is perhaps TRBD1 (6 bases). Trimming took 7 bases from V and 4 from J, leaving 13 bases between them. CDR3 length: 14 amino acids. The V gene's germline CDR1 is SGHAT and CDR2 FQNNGV. The chain's CDR3 is CASTRQASTGELFF. The CDR3 region has the DNA TGTGCCAGCACCCGACAGGCTAGCACCGGGGAGCTGTTTTTT. Full variable domain (outside the CDR3, taken from reference TRBV11-2 and TRBJ2-2): EAGVAQSPRYKIIEKRQSVAFWCNPISGHATLYWYQQILGQGPKLLIQFQNNGVVDDSQLPKDRFSAERLKGVDSTLKIQPAKLEDSAVYLCASTRQASTGELFFGEGSRLTVL.

This rearrangement joins TRBV4-3 to TRBJ1-5, with a tentative D call TRBD1 (5 bases). The CDR3 runs 16 residues. The V gene lost 0 bases and the J gene lost 0 bases, with 9 bases spanning the gap. Germline V gene lookup returns CDR1 LGHNA and CDR2 YSLEER. The CDR3 sequence: CASSQDRQHSNQPQHF. The CDR3, as DNA: TGCGCCAGCAGCCAAGATCGACAGCATAGCAATCAGCCCCAGCATTTT.

V usage is TRBV7-3 and J usage is TRBJ2-7; tentatively, D is TRBD1 (6 bases). Trimming cost V 1 base and J 6 bases, with 10 bases left between them. Germline CDR1 reads SGHTA; CDR2 reads FQGTGA. The CDR3 is 13 residues long. The CDR3 loop is CASSLKQGAEQYF. In nucleotides, the CDR3 is TGTGCCAGCAGCTTAAAACAGGGCGCCGAGCAGTACTTC.

V gene TRBV19 combines with J gene TRBJ2-7; D call uncertain. Trimming shortened V by 1 base and J by 0 bases, and 10 bases separated the two germline ends. CDR1 is LNHDA and CDR2 is SQIVND in the germline V gene (reference sequence). This CDR3 is 15 amino acids long. The CDR3 sequence: CASSIGQVSSYEQYF. The CDR3 nucleotides read TGTGCCAGTAGTATAGGGCAGGTCAGCTCCTACGAGCAGTACTTC.

The rearrangement uses TRBV20-1 and TRBJ2-3; 14 nucleotides match TRBD2. The V gene's germline CDR1 is DFQATT and CDR2 SNEGSKA (reference sequence). Trimming removed 3 bases from V and 3 bases from J; junction bases left unmatched: 2. The CDR3 is made up of 15 amino acids. The CDR3 DNA reads TGCAGTGCTAGTGGGACTAGCGGGAGAACAGATACGCAGTATTTT. Translation gives CSASGTSGRTDTQYF.

V is TRBV6-6 and J is TRBJ2-1; 9 bases align to TRBD1. Germline lookup yields CDR1 MNHNY and CDR2 SVGAGI (reference sequence). The CDR3 is made up of 16 amino acids. After removal of 5 bases from V and 8 bases from J, the junction contained 13 bases not matched to a gene. CDR3 coding DNA: TGTGCCAGCAGTAAAACCAGGGGGGGACAGGGCGATGAGCAGTTCTTC. This gives the protein CASSKTRGGQGDEQFF.

This sequence joins TRBV19 and TRBJ2-1; D gene uncertain. The ends were cut back, 5 bases at V and 5 bases at J, with 10 bases in the middle. This CDR3 is 13 amino acids long. Germline values: CDR1 LNHDA, CDR2 SQIVND (reference sequence). The CDR3 DNA is TGTGCCAGTAGTTCGGCGGACCACAATGAGCAGTTCTTC. Amino acids: CASSSADHNEQFF.

This clone was recorded a few times. The chain's CDR3 is CASSPTGAPGNEQFF. The CDR3 DNA reads TGTGCCAGCAGCCCGACGGGGGCGCCGGGCAATGAGCAGTTCTTC. The chain joins TRBV5-6 to TRBJ2-1; D possibly matches TRBD1 or TRBD2 (6 bases each). CDR1 and CDR2 (germline): SGHDT, YYEEEE. The CDR3 is 15 residues long. Trimming cost V 4 bases and J 6 bases, with 17 bases left between them.

The chain carries TRBV5-1 and TRBJ1-2, with D unresolved. The CDR3 sequence is 14 residues long. Germline V gives CDR1 SGHRS, CDR2 YFSETQ. V lost 4 bases and J lost 4, with 14 bases in between. This CDR3 is CASSALVGSYGYTF. The CDR3 DNA is TGCGCCAGCAGCGCCCTTGTGGGGAGCTATGGCTACACCTTC.

The V and J genes are TRBV9 and TRBJ1-3, with a weak D call TRBD1 (5 bases). Per the germline V gene, CDR1 is SGDLS and CDR2 is YYNGEE. The CDR3 covers 18 residues. V was clipped by 1 base and J by 1 base, with 18 bases between them. The CDR3 sequence: CASSVWAGQGPSGNTIYF. In DNA, the CDR3 is TGTGCCAGCAGCGTATGGGCTGGCCAGGGTCCTTCTGGAAACACCATATATTTT.

The chain links TRBV5-6 to TRBJ2-5, with D maybe TRBD2 (6 bases). This CDR3 spans 13 amino acids. Trimming shortened V by 5 bases and J by 2 bases, and 10 bases separated the two germline ends. Per the germline V gene, CDR1 is SGHDT and CDR2 is YYEEEE. This chain's CDR3 is CASRRELQETQYF. For the CDR3, the DNA is TGTGCCAGCAGACGGGAGCTACAAGAGACCCAGTACTTC.

The chain couples TRBV13 to TRBJ2-7; the D gene is possibly TRBD2 (7 bases). Deletions cut 5 bases from V and 5 bases from J, with 25 bases between. The germline CDR1 and CDR2 sequences are PRHDT and FYEKMQ (reference sequence). The CDR3 has 17 amino acids. CDR3 sequence reads: CASSIPVGAGVKNEQYF. The CDR3 DNA reads TGTGCCAGCAGCATCCCGGTGGGGGCGGGAGTAAAGAACGAGCAGTACTTC.